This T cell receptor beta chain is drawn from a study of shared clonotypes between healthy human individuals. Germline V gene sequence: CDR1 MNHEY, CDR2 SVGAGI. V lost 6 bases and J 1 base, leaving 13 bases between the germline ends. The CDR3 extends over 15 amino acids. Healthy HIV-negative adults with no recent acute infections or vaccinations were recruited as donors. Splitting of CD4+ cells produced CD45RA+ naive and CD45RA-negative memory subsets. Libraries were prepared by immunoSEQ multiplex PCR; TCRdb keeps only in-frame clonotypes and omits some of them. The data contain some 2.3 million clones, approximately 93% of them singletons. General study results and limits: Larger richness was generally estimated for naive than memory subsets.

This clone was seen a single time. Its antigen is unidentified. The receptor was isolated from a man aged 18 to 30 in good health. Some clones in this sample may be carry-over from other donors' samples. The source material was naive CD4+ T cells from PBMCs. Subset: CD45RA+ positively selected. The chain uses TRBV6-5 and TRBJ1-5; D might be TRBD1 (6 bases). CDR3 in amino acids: CASSVAGASNQPQHF. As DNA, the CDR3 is TGTGCCAGCAGCGTAGCGGGGGCGAGCAATCAGCCCCAGCATTTT.